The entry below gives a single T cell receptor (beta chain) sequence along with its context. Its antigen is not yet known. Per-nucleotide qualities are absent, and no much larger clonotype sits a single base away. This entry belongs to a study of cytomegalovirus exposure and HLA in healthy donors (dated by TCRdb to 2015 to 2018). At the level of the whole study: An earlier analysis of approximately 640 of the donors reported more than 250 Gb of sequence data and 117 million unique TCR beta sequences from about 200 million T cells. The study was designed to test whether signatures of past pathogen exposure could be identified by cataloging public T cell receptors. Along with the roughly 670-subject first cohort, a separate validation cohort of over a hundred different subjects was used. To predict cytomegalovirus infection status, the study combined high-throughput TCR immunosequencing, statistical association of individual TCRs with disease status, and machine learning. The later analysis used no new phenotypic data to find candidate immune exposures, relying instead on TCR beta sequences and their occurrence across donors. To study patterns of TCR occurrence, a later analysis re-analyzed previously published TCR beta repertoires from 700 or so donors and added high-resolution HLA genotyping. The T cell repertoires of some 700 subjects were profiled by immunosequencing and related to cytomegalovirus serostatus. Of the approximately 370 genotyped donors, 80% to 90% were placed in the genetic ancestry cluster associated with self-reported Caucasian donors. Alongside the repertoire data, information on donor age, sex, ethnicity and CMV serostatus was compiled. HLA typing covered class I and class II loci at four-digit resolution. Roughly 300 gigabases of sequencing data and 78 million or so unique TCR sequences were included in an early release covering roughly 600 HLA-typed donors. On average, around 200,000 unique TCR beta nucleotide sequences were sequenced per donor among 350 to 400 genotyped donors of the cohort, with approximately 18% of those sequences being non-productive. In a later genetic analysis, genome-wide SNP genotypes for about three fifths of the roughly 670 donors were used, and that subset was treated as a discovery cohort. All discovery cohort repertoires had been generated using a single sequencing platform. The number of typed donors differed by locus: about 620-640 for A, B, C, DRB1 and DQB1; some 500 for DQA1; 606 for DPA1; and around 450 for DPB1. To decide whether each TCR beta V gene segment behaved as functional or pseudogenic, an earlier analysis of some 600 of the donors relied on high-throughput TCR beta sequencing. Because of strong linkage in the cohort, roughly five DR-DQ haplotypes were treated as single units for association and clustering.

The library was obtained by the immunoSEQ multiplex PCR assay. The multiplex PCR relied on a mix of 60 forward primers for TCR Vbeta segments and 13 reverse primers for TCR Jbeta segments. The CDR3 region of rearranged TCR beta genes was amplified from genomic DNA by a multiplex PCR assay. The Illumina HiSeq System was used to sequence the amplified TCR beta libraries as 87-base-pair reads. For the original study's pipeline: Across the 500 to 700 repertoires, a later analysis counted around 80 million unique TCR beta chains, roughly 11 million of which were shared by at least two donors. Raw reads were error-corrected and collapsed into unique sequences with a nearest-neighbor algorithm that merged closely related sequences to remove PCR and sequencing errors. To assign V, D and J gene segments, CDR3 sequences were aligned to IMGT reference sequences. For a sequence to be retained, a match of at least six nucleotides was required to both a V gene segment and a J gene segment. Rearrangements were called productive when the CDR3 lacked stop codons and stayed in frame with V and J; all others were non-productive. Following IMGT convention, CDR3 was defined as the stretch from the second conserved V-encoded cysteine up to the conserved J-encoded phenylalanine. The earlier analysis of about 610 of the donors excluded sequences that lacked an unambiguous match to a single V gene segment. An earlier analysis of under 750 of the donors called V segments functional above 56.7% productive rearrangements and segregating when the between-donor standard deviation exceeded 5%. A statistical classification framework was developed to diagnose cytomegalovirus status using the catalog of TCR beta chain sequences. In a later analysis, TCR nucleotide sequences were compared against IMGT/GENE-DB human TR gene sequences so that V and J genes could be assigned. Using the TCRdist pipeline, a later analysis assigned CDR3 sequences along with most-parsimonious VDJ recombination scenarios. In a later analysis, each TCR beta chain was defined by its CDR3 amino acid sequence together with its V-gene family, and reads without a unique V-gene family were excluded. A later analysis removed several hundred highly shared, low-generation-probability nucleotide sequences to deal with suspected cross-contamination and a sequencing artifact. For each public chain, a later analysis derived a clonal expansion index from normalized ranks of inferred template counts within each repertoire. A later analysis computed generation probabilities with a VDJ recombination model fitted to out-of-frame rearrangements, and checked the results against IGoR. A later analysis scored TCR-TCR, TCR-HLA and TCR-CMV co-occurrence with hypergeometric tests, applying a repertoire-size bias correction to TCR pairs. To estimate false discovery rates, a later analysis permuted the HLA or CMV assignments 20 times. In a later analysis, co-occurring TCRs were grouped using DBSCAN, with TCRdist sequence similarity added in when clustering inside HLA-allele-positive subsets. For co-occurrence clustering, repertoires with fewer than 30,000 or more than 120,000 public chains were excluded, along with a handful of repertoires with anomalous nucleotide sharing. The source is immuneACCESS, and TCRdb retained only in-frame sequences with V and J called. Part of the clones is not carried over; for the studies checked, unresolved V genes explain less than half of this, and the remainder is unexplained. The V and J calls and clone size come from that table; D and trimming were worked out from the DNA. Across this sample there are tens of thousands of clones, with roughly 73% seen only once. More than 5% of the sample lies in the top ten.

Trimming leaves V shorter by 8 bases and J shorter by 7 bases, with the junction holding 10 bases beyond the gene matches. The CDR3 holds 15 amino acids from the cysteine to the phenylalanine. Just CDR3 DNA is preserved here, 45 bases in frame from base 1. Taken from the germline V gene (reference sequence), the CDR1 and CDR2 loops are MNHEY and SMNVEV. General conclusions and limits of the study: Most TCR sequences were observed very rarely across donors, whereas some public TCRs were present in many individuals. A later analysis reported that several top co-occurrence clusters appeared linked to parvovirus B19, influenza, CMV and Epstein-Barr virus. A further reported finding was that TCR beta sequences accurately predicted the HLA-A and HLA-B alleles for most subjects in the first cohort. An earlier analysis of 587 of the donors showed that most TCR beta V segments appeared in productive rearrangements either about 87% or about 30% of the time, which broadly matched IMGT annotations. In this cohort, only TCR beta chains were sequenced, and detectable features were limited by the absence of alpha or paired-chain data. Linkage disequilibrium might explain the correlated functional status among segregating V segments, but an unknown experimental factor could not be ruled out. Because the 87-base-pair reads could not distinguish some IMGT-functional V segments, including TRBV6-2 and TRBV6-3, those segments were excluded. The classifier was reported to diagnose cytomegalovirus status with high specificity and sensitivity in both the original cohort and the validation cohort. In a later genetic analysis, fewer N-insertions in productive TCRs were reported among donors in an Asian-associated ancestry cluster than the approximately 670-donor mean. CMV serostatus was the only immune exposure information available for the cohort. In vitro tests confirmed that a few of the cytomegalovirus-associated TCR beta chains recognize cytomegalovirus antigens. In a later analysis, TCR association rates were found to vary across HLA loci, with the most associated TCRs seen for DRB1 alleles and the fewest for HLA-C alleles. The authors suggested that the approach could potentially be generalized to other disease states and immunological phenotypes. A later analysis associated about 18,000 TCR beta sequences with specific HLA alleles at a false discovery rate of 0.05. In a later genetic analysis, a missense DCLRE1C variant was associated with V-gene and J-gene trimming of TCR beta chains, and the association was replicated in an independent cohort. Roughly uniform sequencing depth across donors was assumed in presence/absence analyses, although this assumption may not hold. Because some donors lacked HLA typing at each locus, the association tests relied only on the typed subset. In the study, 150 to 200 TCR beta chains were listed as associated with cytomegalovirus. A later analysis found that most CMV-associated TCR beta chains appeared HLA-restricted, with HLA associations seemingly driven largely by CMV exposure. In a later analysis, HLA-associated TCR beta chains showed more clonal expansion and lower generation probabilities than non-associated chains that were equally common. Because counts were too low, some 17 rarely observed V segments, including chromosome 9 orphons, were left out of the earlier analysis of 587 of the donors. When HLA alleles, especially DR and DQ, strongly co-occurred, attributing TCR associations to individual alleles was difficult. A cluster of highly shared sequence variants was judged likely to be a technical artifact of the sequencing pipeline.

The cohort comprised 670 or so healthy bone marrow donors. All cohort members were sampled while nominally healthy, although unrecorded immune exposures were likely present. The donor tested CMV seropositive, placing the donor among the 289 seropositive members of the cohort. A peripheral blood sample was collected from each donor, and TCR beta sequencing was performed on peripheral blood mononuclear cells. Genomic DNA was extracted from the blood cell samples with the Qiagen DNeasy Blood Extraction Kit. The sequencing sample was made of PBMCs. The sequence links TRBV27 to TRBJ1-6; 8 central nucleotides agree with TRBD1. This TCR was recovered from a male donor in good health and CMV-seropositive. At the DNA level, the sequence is TGTGCCAGCGGCCCTGGACAGGGCGGGAATTCACCCCTCCACTTT. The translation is CASGPGQGGNSPLHF.